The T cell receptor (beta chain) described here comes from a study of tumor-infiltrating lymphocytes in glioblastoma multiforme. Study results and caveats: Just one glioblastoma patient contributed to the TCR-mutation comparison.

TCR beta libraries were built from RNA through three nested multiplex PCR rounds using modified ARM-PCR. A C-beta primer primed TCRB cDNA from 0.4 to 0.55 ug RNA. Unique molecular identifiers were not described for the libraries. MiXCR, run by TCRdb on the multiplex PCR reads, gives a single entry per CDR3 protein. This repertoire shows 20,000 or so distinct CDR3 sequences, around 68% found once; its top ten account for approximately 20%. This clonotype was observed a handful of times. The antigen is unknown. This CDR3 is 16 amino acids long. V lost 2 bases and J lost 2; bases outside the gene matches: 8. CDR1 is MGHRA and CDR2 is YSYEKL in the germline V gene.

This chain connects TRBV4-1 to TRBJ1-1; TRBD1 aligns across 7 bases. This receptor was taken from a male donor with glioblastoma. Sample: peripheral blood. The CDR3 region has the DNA TGCGCCAGCAGCCAACTCCCAGGGGGACTTAACACTGAAGCTTTCTTT. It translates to CASSQLPGGLNTEAFF.